The following is a TCR beta chain sequence with its context. Its target is not known. Systemic immunosuppression or a history of autoimmune disease excluded patients. The data derive from a study of OX40 agonist ivuxolimab in advanced cancers. Across the study: At under 85% male, the cohort had a mean age of 60 years, ranging from about 20 to 79.

V dropped 4 bases and J dropped 1; count of bases not matched to a gene: 9. The CDR3 is 19 residues long. Germline V gene lookup returns CDR1 SGHRS and CDR2 YFSETQ. Study outcomes and limitations: Individuals who were partial responders at 0.1-3.0 mg/kg had clonal expansion that ranked among the lowest. It was not determined which antigens were specifically recognized by the peripheral T cells that had undergone clonal expansion.

Measured with immunoSEQ multiplex PCR; TCRdb has only the in-frame clones, and not every one. The sample shows fewer than 85,000 clones, roughly 84% of them seen only once. The receptor's source is an adult with an advanced solid tumor such as melanoma, head and neck, liver or kidney cancer. This material consisted of CD4+ or CD8+ T cells sorted from blood, taken in a trial of the OX40 agonist ivuxolimab. The rearrangement joins TRBV5-1 to TRBJ1-6; 12 positions match TRBD1. DNA of the CDR3: TGCGCCAGCAGCGTATCGGGACAGGGGGCTGGTTCCTATAATTCACCCCTCCACTTT. Translating it yields CASSVSGQGAGSYNSPLHF.